This TCR beta chain appears in the sequencing data of a study of blood T cell repertoires in COVID-19. Study-wide background: Both acute and convalescent COVID-19 samples were obtained from the United States, Italy and Spain. T cells, B-cell-depleted T cells, or PBMCs provided the cDNA or gDNA that served as material.

Enrolment of Seattle patients took place during active infection, and they were followed longitudinally. J was trimmed by 5 bases and V by 8 bases; bases with no gene match: 8. CDR1 and CDR2 (germline): MNHEY, SVGAGI. This CDR3 has 14 residues. Per the study methods: Estimation of nucleated cell counts relied on the amplification of reference gene primers. Sequencing used immunoSEQ multiplex PCR; TCRdb keeps in-frame clones, though not all of them. That table supplies the V and J calls and clone size; D and trimming were determined from the DNA. The data contain about 440,000 clones, around 89% of them singletons.

The V and J genes are TRBV6-5 and TRBJ1-1; 10 bases map to TRBD1. Sequenced material: peripheral blood. This receptor was identified in a woman between 45 and 60 years old with COVID-19, enrolled during active disease. The CDR3 loop is CASWGGQGRTEAFF. The CDR3 nucleotides are TGTGCCAGCTGGGGGGGACAGGGGAGGACTGAAGCTTTCTTT.